What follows is one TCR beta chain and its context. Its antigen is not known. 5'RACE with constant-segment primers built TCRalpha and TCRbeta cDNA libraries with UMIs. From the 5' RACE reads, TCRdb called clonotypes with MiXCR, one entry per CDR3 protein. The sample consists of about 410,000 distinct CDR3 sequences, 20% to 30% of them appearing once. Germline assignment: CDR1 KGHDR and CDR2 SFDVKD. This CDR3 is 15 amino acids long. With 0 bases removed from V and 4 bases from J, the gap between germline ends came to 10 bases. This entry belongs to a study of T-cell memory formation after mild COVID-19. Overall study findings and caveats: CD4+ contracting clones lay mainly in CM and EM, CD8+ ones in EMRA. Clones that got smaller from day 15 to 85 had even CD4/CD8, while clones growing later tipped toward CD4+.

The gene calls are TRBV24-1 and TRBJ2-3, with D possibly TRBD2 on 6 matching bases. The sample comprised PBMCs or a T cell subset sorted from them (not recorded which). This TCR came from an adult woman who had mild COVID-19 (a few samples of this study predate the infection). Cell type and time point are not known. CDR3 protein: CATSDLRGGADTQYF. The CDR3, as DNA: TGTGCCACCAGTGATTTGAGGGGAGGAGCAGATACGCAGTATTTT.